This T cell receptor (beta chain) originates from a study of shared clonotypes between healthy human individuals. Study-level points and caveats: What naive subsets generally showed was a larger estimated richness than memory subsets showed. The study found roughly 5.3% of naive CD4 clonotypes shared across several donors. Incompleteness in sorted-subset sequencing, despite large depth, was shown by rarefaction.

With respect to this clone: Its antigen remains unknown.

V lost 5 bases and J lost 5, with 16 bases in between. The germline gives CDR1 SEHNR, CDR2 FQNEAQ (reference sequence). The CDR3 totals 15 residues. Naive CD8 cells comprised CD45RO-negative, CCR7-positively selected cells, excluding terminally differentiated effector memory CD45RA+ cells. This table comes from immunoSEQ multiplex PCR, and its TCRdb copy is limited to in-frame clones, with some not included. The sample lists around 2.1 million clones, roughly 91% seen once, with about 1.8% in the top ten. Sample: naive CD8+ T cells from PBMCs. The receptor's source is a man aged 18 to 29 in good health. Some clones in this sample may be carry-over from other donors' samples. This chain joins TRBV7-9 and TRBJ2-1; a weak D match, TRBD2 (6 bases). CDR3: CASSARLVPDNEQFF. In DNA, the CDR3 is TGTGCCAGCAGCGCCAGACTAGTGCCAGACAATGAGCAGTTCTTC. The full variable domain, completed using reference TRBV7-9 and TRBJ2-1, is DTGVSQNPRHKITKRGQNVTFRCDPISEHNRLYWYRQTLGQGPEFLTYFQNEAQLEKSRLLSDRFSAERPKGSFSTLEIQRTEQGDSAMYLCASSARLVPDNEQFFGPGTRLTVL.